This TCR beta chain comes out of a study of blood T cells in healthy people across ages (dated by TCRdb to the mid-2010s). Notes on the research overall: In model experiments, template switching captured about one uniquely barcoded TCR beta cDNA molecule for every two T cells. Age-related changes in TCR beta repertoire diversity were measured in the study by deep sequencing normalized with unique cDNA molecular identifiers. The donors were split into four age groups: young (average about 16 years), middle-aged (39), aged (roughly 68) and long-lived (over 80). Donors of different ages were randomly distributed across sequencing lanes to avoid experimental bias. Two additional independent replicas of 1 million unique cDNA reads from the same blood draw were analyzed for two donors (one aged 18 to 29 and one aged 80 or older).

The library was built by means of 5' RACE. TCRdb names Illumina HiSeq 2500 as the instrument used. A second PCR of roughly 7 to 11 cycles was performed with a sample-barcoded 5' primer and a J-beta primer mix. Each TCR beta cDNA molecule received a unique molecular identifier from a template-switch 5' adaptor carrying 12 random nucleotides. At least 2.5 million CDR3-containing paired-end reads were obtained from each sample. First-strand cDNA was synthesized from all RNA with the Mint cDNA synthesis kit, primed by a TRBC-specific oligonucleotide. After uracil-DNA glycosylase treatment, a first 18-cycle PCR used universal primers M1SS and BC2_uni_R on all cDNA. In the original analysis: Each sample was normalized by randomly selecting 1 million high-quality reads, each carrying a distinct molecular identifier. Instead of being binned into consensus sequences, reads that shared molecular identifiers were thrown out. CDR3 identification, clonotype clustering and error correction used MiTCR with a Q25 quality threshold and the strictest error-elimination algorithm. A nonparametric unseen species model using Euler transformation provided a lower-bound estimate of total TCR beta diversity. TCRdb passed the public sequencing reads through fastp at Q25 and MiXCR, retaining productive beta sequences. Rows merge per CDR3 protein into single entries with the most common DNA and genes. The V and J calls come from TCRdb's annotation, not from the publication. The sample table records some 1,500,000 distinct CDR3 sequences; roughly 43% of these occur just once. The ten biggest clones cover under 5% of the sample.

From the cysteine up to the phenylalanine, the CDR3 has a length of 15 residues. Kept here is only the CDR3 DNA, which spans 45 bases and is read in frame from base 1. The germline V gene encodes CDR1 SGDLS and CDR2 YYNGEE. V is pruned by 0 bases and J by 3 bases, leaving 2 bases of the junction without a gene match. The donors were around 39 Caucasian individuals from Russia, aged 6 to 90 years, who were systemically healthy. Roughly 9.5 milliliters of peripheral blood were drawn from each donor into EDTA-treated Vacutainer tubes. Ficoll-Paque density-gradient centrifugation was used to isolate PBMCs, with at least 6.5 million obtained per sample. Trizol reagent was used to extract total RNA from PBMCs, with at least 5.5 micrograms per sample. For every donor, an aliquot of PBMCs went through flow cytometry to measure the percentages of naive CD45RAhigh/CD27high T cells. A word on this clonotype: No antigen is known for it. One base away there is no much larger clone; base qualities are not given.

General study outcomes and caveats: Bulk unsorted PBMC profiling prevented conclusive comparison of naive and antigen-experienced compartments. A strong correlation was found between observed TCR beta diversity and the percentage of naive T cells measured by flow cytometry. Estimates of total diversity based on one million sequenced T cells were regarded as lower bounds and as underestimates. Compared with the aged group, more naive CD4+ T cells, fewer expanded clones and increased TCR diversity were shown by the long-lived group, suggesting age selection. As age increased, observed TCR beta diversity per million T cells dropped in a roughly linear way, and a significant reduction was already evident by age around 41. Because donor CMV infection status was unknown, age-related changes in expanded clonotypes were potentially confounded.

This sequence was found in a woman aged 18 to 35 in good health. The specimen sequenced was blood. The chain uses TRBV9 and TRBJ2-5; 10 bases in the junction line up with TRBD2. The CDR3 in this case is CASSVVGLAEETQYF. The sequence in DNA is TGTGCCAGCAGCGTAGTTGGACTAGCGGAAGAGACCCAGTACTTC.